These T cell receptor beta chains were read from a single sample in a study of blood T cell repertoires in COVID-19. Assay used: immunoSEQ multiplex PCR; TCRdb lists only in-frame clones, some missing. The sample shows over 30,000 clones, around 88% of them seen only once. Material for sequencing was peripheral blood. The receptors originated from a human donor in a cohort sampled during active COVID-19. The CDR3 runs from the conserved cysteine through the conserved F or W. D genes are given only for firm matches. Only some rows state a clone size, as once, few, many or a class for expanded clones.

abundance,j_gene,d_gene,len,v_gene,CDR3aa,CDR3nt
.,TRBJ2-1,TRBD2,15,TRBV18,CASSYGTSRNNEQFF,TGTGCCAGCTCGTATGGGACTAGCCGGAACAATGAGCAGTTCTTC
.,TRBJ2-1,TRBD2,16,TRBV5-4,CASSPRLGAGDNEQFF,TGTGCCAGCAGCCCCCGCCTGGGAGCGGGGGACAATGAGCAGTTCTTC
.,TRBJ2-7,.,15,TRBV19,CASSISRQSSYEQYF,TGTGCCAGTAGTATATCCCGACAGAGCTCCTACGAGCAGTACTTC
.,TRBJ2-5,.,14,TRBV5-4,CASSLNTPQETQYF,TGTGCCAGCAGCTTGAACACACCCCAAGAGACCCAGTACTTC
.,TRBJ2-7,TRBD1,15,TRBV3-1/TRBV3-2,CASSQLDRGPNEQYF,TGTGCCAGCAGCCAATTAGACAGGGGGCCCAACGAGCAGTACTTC
.,TRBJ1-2,TRBD1,14,TRBV6-6,CASSKQGEVHGYTF,TGTGCCAGCAGTAAACAGGGGGAGGTGCATGGCTACACCTTC
.,TRBJ1-2,TRBD1,14,TRBV18,CASSPEGQGYGYTF,TGTGCCAGCTCACCGGAGGGACAGGGATATGGCTACACCTTC
.,TRBJ2-7,TRBD1,13,TRBV12-3/TRBV12-4,CASSRDSRYEQYF,TGTGCCAGCAGCCGGGACAGTCGCTACGAGCAGTACTTC
once,TRBJ2-3,TRBD2,18,TRBV4-1,CASSHLGTSGRLADTQYF,TGCGCCAGCAGCCACTTAGGGACTAGCGGGAGATTAGCAGATACGCAGTATTTT
.,TRBJ2-1,TRBD2,15,TRBV6-5,CASSYGEGRGNEQFF,TGTGCCAGCAGTTACGGGGAGGGAAGAGGCAATGAGCAGTTCTTC
.,TRBJ2-5,.,14,TRBV18,CASSSLTEQETQYF,TGTGCCAGCTCATCCCTGACGGAGCAAGAGACCCAGTACTTC
once,TRBJ2-5,TRBD2,14,TRBV11-2,CASRHAGTRETQYF,TGTGCCAGCAGACACGCCGGGACTAGGGAGACCCAGTACTTC
.,TRBJ1-5,.,14,TRBV7-9,CASSPAGGSQPQHF,TGTGCCAGCAGCCCGGCGGGGGGGAGTCAGCCCCAGCATTTT
.,TRBJ2-3,TRBD1,15,TRBV5-1,CASSLVGQGTDTQYF,TGCGCCAGCAGCTTGGTTGGACAGGGCACAGATACGCAGTATTTT
.,TRBJ2-1,.,15,TRBV11-3,CASSSRDSAYNEQFF,TGTGCCAGCAGCTCCCGGGACTCCGCTTACAATGAGCAGTTCTTC
few,TRBJ2-3,TRBD2,14,TRBV4-2,CASSPGLATDTQYF,TGTGCCAGCAGCCCGGGACTAGCCACAGATACGCAGTATTTT
.,TRBJ1-3,.,15,TRBV3-1/TRBV3-2,CASSQVAGDGNTIYF,TGTGCCAGCAGCCAAGTTGCAGGGGATGGAAACACCATATATTTT
.,TRBJ1-1,TRBD1,10,TRBV29-1,CSDGTGYAFF,TGCAGCGACGGGACAGGGTATGCTTTCTTT
.,TRBJ1-1,.,15,TRBV3-1/TRBV3-2,CASSQAGQARTEAFF,TGTGCCAGCAGCCAAGCAGGGCAGGCCCGCACTGAAGCTTTCTTT
.,TRBJ2-6,TRBD1,18,TRBV4-2,CASSRSGTAHSGANVLTF,TGTGCCAGCAGCCGATCCGGGACAGCGCACTCTGGGGCCAACGTCCTGACTTTC
.,TRBJ2-3,.,13,TRBV4-1,CASSRQITDTQYF,TGCGCCAGCAGCCGACAGATCACAGATACGCAGTATTTT
.,TRBJ2-1,.,15,TRBV4-1,CASSQVWLADNEQFF,TGCGCCAGCAGCCAAGTTTGGCTAGCCGACAATGAGCAGTTCTTC
.,TRBJ2-2,TRBD2,17,TRBV18,CASSPRRLAANTGELFF,TGTGCCAGCTCACCACGGCGACTAGCGGCTAACACCGGGGAGCTGTTTTTT
once,TRBJ2-3,.,15,TRBV5-1,CASSLDAGRTDTQYF,TGCGCCAGCAGCTTGGACGCGGGACGGACAGATACGCAGTATTTT
.,TRBJ2-7,.,15,TRBV2,CASSGGGWLSYEQYF,TGTGCCAGCAGCGGCGGAGGGTGGCTTTCCTACGAGCAGTACTTC
.,TRBJ2-1,TRBD2,16,TRBV7-2,CASSSHASGRAGEQFF,TGTGCCAGCAGCTCCCATGCTAGCGGGAGGGCCGGTGAGCAGTTCTTC
once,TRBJ2-7,TRBD1,14,TRBV19,CASSPPGQGYEQYF,TGTGCCAGTAGTCCGCCGGGACAGGGTTACGAGCAGTACTTC
.,TRBJ2-1,TRBD1,15,TRBV29-1,CSVEDGTGIHNEQFF,TGCAGCGTTGAAGACGGGACAGGGATCCACAATGAGCAGTTCTTC
.,TRBJ2-7,TRBD1,13,TRBV7-2,CASSTYTGGWQYF,TGTGCCAGCAGCACTTATACAGGGGGCTGGCAGTACTTC
once,TRBJ1-6,TRBD1,15,TRBV6-2/TRBV6-3,CASSYGTGVSGTLHF,TGTGCCAGCAGTTACGGGACAGGGGTCTCGGGAACCCTCCACTTT
few,TRBJ1-1,.,14,TRBV3-1/TRBV3-2,CASSHGGWATEAFF,TGTGCCAGCAGCCACGGGGGTTGGGCCACTGAAGCTTTCTTT
.,TRBJ1-2,.,16,TRBV5-8,CASSPGLLRVNSGYTF,TGTGCCAGCAGCCCAGGACTGCTTCGAGTCAATTCGGGCTACACCTTC
.,TRBJ2-5,TRBD1,16,TRBV7-3,CASSISGTGAIGAQYF,TGTGCCAGCAGCATTTCCGGGACAGGGGCCATAGGGGCCCAGTACTTC
.,TRBJ1-5,.,16,TRBV9,CASSAEDRRGNQPQHF,TGTGCCAGCAGCGCAGAAGACAGGAGAGGCAATCAGCCCCAGCATTTT
.,TRBJ1-2,TRBD1,14,TRBV6-5,CASSYTGQGSGYTF,TGTGCCAGCAGTTACACCGGACAGGGAAGTGGCTACACCTTC
.,TRBJ2-3,.,15,TRBV18,CASSPPQGGTDTQYF,TGTGCCAGCTCACCACCCCAGGGGGGAACAGATACGCAGTATTTT
.,TRBJ2-2,TRBD2,16,TRBV27,CASSLFSGKSTGELFF,TGTGCCAGCAGTTTATTTAGCGGGAAGAGCACCGGGGAGCTGTTTTTT
once,TRBJ2-1,.,16,TRBV9,CASSVSAGSSYNEQFF,TGTGCCAGCAGCGTAAGCGCGGGGAGCTCCTACAATGAGCAGTTCTTC
few,TRBJ2-1,.,14,TRBV5-3,CARSLDIRANEQFF,TGTGCCAGAAGCTTGGACATCCGTGCCAATGAGCAGTTCTTC
few,TRBJ1-1,.,13,TRBV6-4,CASSQGMDTEAFF,TGTGCCAGCAGTCAGGGTATGGACACTGAAGCTTTCTTT
once,TRBJ2-3,.,17,TRBV5-1,CASSFPLRQDFTDTQYF,TGCGCCAGCAGCTTCCCCCTGAGACAGGACTTCACAGATACGCAGTATTTT
.,TRBJ2-2,.,13,TRBV7-3,CASSSGRTGELFF,TGTGCCAGCAGTTCCGGGAGAACCGGGGAGCTGTTTTTT
.,TRBJ2-5,TRBD1,14,TRBV20-1,CSASATGAGETQYF,TGCAGTGCTAGTGCTACAGGGGCCGGAGAGACCCAGTACTTC
few,TRBJ1-5,.,15,TRBV5-6,CASSLYGGVNQPQHF,TGTGCCAGCAGCTTGTACGGGGGGGTCAATCAGCCCCAGCATTTT
.,TRBJ2-5,TRBD2,17,TRBV4-2,CASTRKLAGGPEETQYF,TGTGCCAGCACCAGAAAGTTAGCGGGAGGGCCCGAGGAGACCCAGTACTTC